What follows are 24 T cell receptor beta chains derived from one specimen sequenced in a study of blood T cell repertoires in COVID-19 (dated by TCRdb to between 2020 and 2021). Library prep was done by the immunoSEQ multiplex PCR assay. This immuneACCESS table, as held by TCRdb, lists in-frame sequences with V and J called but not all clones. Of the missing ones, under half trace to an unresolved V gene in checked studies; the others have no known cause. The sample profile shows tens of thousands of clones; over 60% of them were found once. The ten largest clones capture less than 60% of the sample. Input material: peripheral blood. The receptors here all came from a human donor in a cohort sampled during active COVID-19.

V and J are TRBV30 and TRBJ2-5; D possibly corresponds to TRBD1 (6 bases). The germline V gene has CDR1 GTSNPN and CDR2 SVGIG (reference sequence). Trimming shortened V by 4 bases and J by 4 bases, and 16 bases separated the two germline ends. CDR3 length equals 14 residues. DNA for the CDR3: TGTGCCTGGACAAGAAACAGGGTCGCAGAGACCCAGTACTTC. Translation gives CAWTRNRVAETQYF. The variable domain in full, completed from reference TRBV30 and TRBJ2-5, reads SQTIHQWPATLVQPVGSPLSLECTVEGTSNPNLYWYRQAAGRGLQLLFYSVGIGQISSEVPQNLSASRPQDRQFILSSKKLLLSDSGFYLCAWTRNRVAETQYFGPGTRLLVL.

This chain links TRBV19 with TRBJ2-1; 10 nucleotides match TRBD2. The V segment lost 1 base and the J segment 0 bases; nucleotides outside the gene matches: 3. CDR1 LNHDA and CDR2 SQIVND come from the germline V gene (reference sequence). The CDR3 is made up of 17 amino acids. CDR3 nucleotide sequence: TGTGCCAGTAGTATAGCCTCTAGCGGGAGCTCCTACAATGAGCAGTTCTTC. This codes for CASSIASSGSSYNEQFF. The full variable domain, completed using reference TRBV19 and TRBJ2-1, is DGGITQSPKYLFRKEGQNVTLSCEQNLNHDAMYWYRQDPGQGLRLIYYSQIVNDFQKGDIAEGYSVSREKKESFPLTVTSAQKNPTAFYLCASSIASSGSSYNEQFFGPGTRLTVL.

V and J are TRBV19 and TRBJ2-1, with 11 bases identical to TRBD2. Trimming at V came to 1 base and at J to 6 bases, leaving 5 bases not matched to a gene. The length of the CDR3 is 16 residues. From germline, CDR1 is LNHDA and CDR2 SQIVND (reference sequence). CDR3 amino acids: CASSIGLAGGFNEQFF. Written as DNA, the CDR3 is TGTGCCAGTAGTATAGGGCTAGCGGGGGGCTTCAATGAGCAGTTCTTC.

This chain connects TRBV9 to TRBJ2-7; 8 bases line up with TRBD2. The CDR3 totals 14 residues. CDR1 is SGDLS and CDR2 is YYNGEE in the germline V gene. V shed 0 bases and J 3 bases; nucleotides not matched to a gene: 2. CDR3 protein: CASSVAGGNYEQYF. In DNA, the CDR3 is TGTGCCAGCAGCGTAGCGGGAGGGAACTACGAGCAGTACTTC.

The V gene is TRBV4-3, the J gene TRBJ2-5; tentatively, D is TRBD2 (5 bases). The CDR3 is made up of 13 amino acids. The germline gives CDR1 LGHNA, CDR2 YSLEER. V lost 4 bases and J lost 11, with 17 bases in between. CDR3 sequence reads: CASSLSFSGLQYF. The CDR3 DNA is TGCGCCAGCAGCCTCTCCTTTTCCGGACTGCAGTACTTC.

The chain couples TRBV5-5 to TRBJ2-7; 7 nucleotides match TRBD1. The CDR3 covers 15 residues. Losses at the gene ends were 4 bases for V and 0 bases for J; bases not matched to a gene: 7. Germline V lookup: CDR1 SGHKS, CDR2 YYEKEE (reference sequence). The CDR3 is CASSRDSQSSYEQYF. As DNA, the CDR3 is TGTGCCAGCAGCAGGGACAGTCAGAGCTCCTACGAGCAGTACTTC.

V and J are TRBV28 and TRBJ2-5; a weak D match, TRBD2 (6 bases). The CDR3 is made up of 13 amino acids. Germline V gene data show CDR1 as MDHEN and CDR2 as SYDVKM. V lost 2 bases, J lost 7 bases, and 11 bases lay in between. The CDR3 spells CASSLMEGGTQYF. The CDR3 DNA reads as TGTGCCAGCAGTTTAATGGAGGGAGGGACCCAGTACTTC.

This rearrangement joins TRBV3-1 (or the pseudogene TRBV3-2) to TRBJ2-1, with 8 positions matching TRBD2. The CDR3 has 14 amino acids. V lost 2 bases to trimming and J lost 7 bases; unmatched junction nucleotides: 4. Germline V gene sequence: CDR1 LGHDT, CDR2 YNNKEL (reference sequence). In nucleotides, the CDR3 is TGTGCCAGCAGCCAATCCGGGAGGGGTAATGAGCAGTTCTTC. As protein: CASSQSGRGNEQFF.

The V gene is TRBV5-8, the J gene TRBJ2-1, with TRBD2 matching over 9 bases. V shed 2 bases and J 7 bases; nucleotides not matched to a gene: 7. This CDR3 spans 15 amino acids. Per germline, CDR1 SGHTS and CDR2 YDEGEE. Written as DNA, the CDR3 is TGTGCCAGCAGCTTTAATAGCGGGAGAAGGAATGAGCAGTTCTTC. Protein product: CASSFNSGRRNEQFF.

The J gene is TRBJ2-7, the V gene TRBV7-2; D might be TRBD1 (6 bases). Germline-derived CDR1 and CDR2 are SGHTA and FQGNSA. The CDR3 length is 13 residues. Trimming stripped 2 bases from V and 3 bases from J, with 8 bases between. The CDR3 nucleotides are TGTGCCAGCAGCTTAACACAGGGCTACGAGCAGTACTTC. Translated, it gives CASSLTQGYEQYF.

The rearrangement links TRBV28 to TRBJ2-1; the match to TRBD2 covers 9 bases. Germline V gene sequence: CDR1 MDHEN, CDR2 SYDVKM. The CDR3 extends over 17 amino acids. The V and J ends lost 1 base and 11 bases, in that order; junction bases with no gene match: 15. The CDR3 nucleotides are TGTGCCAGCAGTTTATCCCTGGGGCTAGCGGGACCTGCTAAGCAGTTCTTC. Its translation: CASSLSLGLAGPAKQFF.

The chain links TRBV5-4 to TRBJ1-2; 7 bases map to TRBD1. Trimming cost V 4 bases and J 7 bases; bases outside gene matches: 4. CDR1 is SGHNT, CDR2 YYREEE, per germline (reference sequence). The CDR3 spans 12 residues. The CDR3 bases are TGTGCCAGCAGCCGGGACAGTCGTGGCTACACCTTC. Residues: CASSRDSRGYTF.

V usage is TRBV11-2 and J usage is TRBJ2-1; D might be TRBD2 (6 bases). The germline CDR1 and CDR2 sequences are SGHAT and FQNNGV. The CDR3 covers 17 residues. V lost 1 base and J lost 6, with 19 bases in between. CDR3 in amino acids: CASSLGGVGGRLNEQFF. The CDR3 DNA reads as TGTGCCAGCAGCTTAGGGGGGGTGGGAGGTCGTCTCAATGAGCAGTTCTTC.

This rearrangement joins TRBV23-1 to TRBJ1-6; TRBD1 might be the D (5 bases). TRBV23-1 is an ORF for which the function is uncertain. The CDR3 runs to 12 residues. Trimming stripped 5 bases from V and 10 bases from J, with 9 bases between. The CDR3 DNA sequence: TGCGCCAGCAGTACCGGGGGGTCACCCCTCCACTTT. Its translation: CASSTGGSPLHF.

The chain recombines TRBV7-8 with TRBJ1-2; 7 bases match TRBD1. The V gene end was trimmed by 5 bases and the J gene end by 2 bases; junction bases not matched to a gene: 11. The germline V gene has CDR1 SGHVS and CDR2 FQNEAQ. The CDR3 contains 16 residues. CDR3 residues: CASSPLRDRTNYGYTF. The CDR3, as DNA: TGTGCCAGCAGCCCCCTTCGGGACAGAACCAACTATGGCTACACCTTC.

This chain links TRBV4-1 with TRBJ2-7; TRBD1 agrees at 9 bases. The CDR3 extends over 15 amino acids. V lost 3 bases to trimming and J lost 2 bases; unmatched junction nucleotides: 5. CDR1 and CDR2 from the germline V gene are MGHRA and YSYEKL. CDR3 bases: TGCGCCAGCAGCCACCGGGACAGGGATACCTACGAGCAGTACTTC. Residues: CASSHRDRDTYEQYF.

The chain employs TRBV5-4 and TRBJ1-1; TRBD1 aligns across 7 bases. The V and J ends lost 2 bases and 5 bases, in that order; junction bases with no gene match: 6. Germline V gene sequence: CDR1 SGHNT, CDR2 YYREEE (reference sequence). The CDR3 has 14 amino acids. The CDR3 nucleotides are TGTGCCAGCAGCTTAAGACAGGGAAATACTGAAGCTTTCTTT. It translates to CASSLRQGNTEAFF.

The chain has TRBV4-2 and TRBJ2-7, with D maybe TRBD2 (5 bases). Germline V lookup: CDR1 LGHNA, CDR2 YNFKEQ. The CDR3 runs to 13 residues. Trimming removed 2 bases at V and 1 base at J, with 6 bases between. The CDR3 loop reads CASSQPGSYEQYF. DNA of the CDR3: TGTGCCAGCAGCCAACCGGGATCCTACGAGCAGTACTTC.

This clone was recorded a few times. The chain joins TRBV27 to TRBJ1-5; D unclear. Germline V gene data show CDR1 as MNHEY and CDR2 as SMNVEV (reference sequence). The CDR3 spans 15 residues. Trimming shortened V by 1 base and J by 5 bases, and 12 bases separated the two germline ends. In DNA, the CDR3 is TGTGCCAGCAGTTTATTGGGAGGGCTTTATCAGCCCCAGCATTTT. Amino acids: CASSLLGGLYQPQHF.

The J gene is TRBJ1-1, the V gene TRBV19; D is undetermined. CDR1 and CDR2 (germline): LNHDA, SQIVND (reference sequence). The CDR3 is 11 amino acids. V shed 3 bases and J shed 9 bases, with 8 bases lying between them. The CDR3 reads CASSINWQAFF. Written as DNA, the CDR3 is TGTGCCAGTAGTATCAATTGGCAAGCTTTCTTT.

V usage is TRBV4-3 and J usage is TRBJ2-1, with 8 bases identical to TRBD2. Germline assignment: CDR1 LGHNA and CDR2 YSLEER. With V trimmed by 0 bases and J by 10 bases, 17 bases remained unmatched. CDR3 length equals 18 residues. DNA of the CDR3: TGCGCCAGCAGCCAAGATAGGGGGGCGGGACTAGTAGTTAGGGAGCAGTTCTTC. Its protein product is CASSQDRGAGLVVREQFF.

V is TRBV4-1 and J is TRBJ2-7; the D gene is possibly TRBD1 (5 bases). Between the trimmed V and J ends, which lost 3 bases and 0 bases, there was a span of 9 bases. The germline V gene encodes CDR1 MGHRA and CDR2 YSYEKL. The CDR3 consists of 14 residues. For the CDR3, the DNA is TGCGCCAGCAGCCACCTAGGGGACTCCTACGAGCAGTACTTC. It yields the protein CASSHLGDSYEQYF.

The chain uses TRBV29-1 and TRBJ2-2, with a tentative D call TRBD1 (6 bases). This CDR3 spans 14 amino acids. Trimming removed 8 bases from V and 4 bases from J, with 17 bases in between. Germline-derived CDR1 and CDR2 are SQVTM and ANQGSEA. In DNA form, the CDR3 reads TGCAGCACACCCGGGGACACTCCCACCGGGGAGCTGTTTTTT. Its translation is CSTPGDTPTGELFF.

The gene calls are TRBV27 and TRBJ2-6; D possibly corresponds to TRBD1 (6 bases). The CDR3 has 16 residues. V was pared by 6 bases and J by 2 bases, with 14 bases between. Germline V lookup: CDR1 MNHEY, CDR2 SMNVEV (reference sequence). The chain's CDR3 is CASSPGVGTGANVLTF. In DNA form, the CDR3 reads TGTGCCAGCAGCCCAGGGGTGGGGACTGGGGCCAACGTCCTGACTTTC.